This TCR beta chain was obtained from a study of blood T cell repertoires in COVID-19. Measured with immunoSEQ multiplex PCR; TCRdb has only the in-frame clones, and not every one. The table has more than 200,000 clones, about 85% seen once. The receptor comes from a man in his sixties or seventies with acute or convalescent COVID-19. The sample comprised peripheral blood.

CDR3 nucleotide sequence: TGTGCCAGCAGTTACGTCGCTAGCGGGAGGGCCGGGGAGCTGTTTTTT. Translating it yields CASSYVASGRAGELFF. J is TRBJ2-2 and V is TRBV6-6; 12 nucleotides match TRBD2. The germline CDR1 and CDR2 sequences are MNHNY and SVGAGI (reference sequence). Trimming at V came to 2 bases and at J to 6 bases, leaving 4 bases not matched to a gene. This CDR3 has 16 amino acids.